One sample yielded the 3 T cell receptor beta chains listed below, sequenced in a study of blood T cell repertoires in COVID-19. The method was immunoSEQ multiplex PCR; TCRdb's version includes in-frame clones alone and lacks a portion of them. The sample consists of 500,000 or so clones, about nine tenths of them appearing once. The specimen was PBMCs or T cells enriched from blood (not recorded which). Receptors originate from a woman aged 18-30 years who had recovered from COVID-19.

The chain links TRBV29-1 to TRBJ2-2; the match to TRBD1 covers 7 bases. The V gene's germline CDR1 is SQVTM and CDR2 ANQGSEA. The CDR3 spans 14 residues. The V and J ends lost 4 bases and 2 bases, in that order; junction bases with no gene match: 4. The CDR3 here is CSVVGTENTGELFF. As DNA, the CDR3 is TGCAGCGTTGTGGGGACAGAAAACACCGGGGAGCTGTTTTTT.

This chain connects TRBV11-2 to TRBJ2-7, with a tentative D call TRBD1 (7 bases). Germline CDR1 reads SGHAT; CDR2 reads FQNNGV. This CDR3 has 16 residues. V gave up 3 bases and J gave up 7 bases, with 22 bases separating them. The CDR3 region has the DNA TGTGCCAGCAGCTTCCCAGGGCAAGGGGGCGCGGGGGAGCAGTACTTC. This sequence encodes CASSFPGQGGAGEQYF.

The table lists this clone with a count of one. The rearrangement joins TRBV5-8 to TRBJ1-5; 7 nucleotides agree with TRBD1. The CDR3 runs to 11 residues. Trimming cost V 1 base and J 13 bases; bases outside gene matches: 2. Germline V gene lookup returns CDR1 SGHTS and CDR2 YDEGEE. The CDR3 nucleotides are TGTGCCAGCAGCTTGAGGGGGCTGCAGCATTTT. Translating gives CASSLRGLQHF.